Listed below are T cell receptor beta chains from one sample, sequenced in a study of CD8+ T cells in alopecia areata. This table comes from immunoSEQ multiplex PCR, and its TCRdb copy is limited to in-frame clones, with some not included. The sample yields some 130,000 clones, approximately 49% seen once. Sequenced here: CD8+ T cells sorted from blood, sampled at week 0. Receptor source: a human donor with alopecia areata. The CDR3 runs from the conserved cysteine through the conserved F or W. Each record gives: D gene, clone size, J gene, V gene, CDR3 DNA, CDR3 protein. D genes are given only for firm matches. Only some rows state a clone size, as once, few, many or a class for expanded clones.

d_gene: -; abundance: few; j_gene: TRBJ1-2; v_gene: TRBV30; CDR3nt: TGTGCCTGGAGTGTAGCGGTTCATGGCTACACCTTC; CDR3aa: CAWSVAVHGYTF
d_gene: -; abundance: few; j_gene: TRBJ2-5; v_gene: TRBV25-1; CDR3nt: TGTGCCAGCAGTGAAAGAGAGGAAGTAGAGACCCAGTACTTC; CDR3aa: CASSEREEVETQYF
d_gene: TRBD2; abundance: few; j_gene: TRBJ2-3; v_gene: TRBV10-2; CDR3nt: TGCGCCAGCCGAAGAGGACTAGCGGCGGAGGATACGCAGTATTTT; CDR3aa: CASRRGLAAEDTQYF
d_gene: -; abundance: few; j_gene: TRBJ2-7; v_gene: TRBV7-2; CDR3nt: TGTGCCAGCAGCTTAGGGGGTACCAGGACGGACCTCTACGAGCAGTACTTC; CDR3aa: CASSLGGTRTDLYEQYF
d_gene: -; abundance: -; j_gene: TRBJ1-4; v_gene: TRBV27; CDR3nt: TGTGCCAGCAGTAAGGGGACTCCAACTAATGAAAAACTGTTTTTT; CDR3aa: CASSKGTPTNEKLFF
d_gene: -; abundance: -; j_gene: TRBJ1-2; v_gene: TRBV13; CDR3nt: TGTGCCAGCAGCTCTGGGTGGGTAGGAGCGGATGGCTACACCTTC; CDR3aa: CASSSGWVGADGYTF
d_gene: TRBD2; abundance: -; j_gene: TRBJ2-2; v_gene: TRBV6-5; CDR3nt: TGTGCCAGCAGTTTAGCGGGGGAAAGAACCGGGGAGCTGTTTTTT; CDR3aa: CASSLAGERTGELFF
d_gene: -; abundance: -; j_gene: TRBJ1-3; v_gene: TRBV21-1; CDR3nt: TGTGCCAGCAGCAAGGGGCTCCGGGGCCCTAGCTCTGGAAACACCATATATTTT; CDR3aa: CASSKGLRGPSSGNTIYF
d_gene: -; abundance: few; j_gene: TRBJ2-7; v_gene: TRBV7-9; CDR3nt: TGTGCCAGCAGCTTAGAGGGGAACTCCTACGAGCAGTACTTC; CDR3aa: CASSLEGNSYEQYF
d_gene: -; abundance: few; j_gene: TRBJ2-1; v_gene: TRBV10-3; CDR3nt: TGTGCCATCAGTGATACTTATGAGCAGTTCTTC; CDR3aa: CAISDTYEQFF
d_gene: TRBD1; abundance: -; j_gene: TRBJ1-5; v_gene: TRBV7-9; CDR3nt: TGTGCCAGCAGCATCGGGACAGATAGCAATCAGCCCCAGCATTTT; CDR3aa: CASSIGTDSNQPQHF
d_gene: TRBD2; abundance: -; j_gene: TRBJ2-2; v_gene: TRBV4-3; CDR3nt: TGCGCCAGCAGCCAAGATTTGGGACTAGCGGAAGAGAACACCGGGGAGCTGTTTTTT; CDR3aa: CASSQDLGLAEENTGELFF
d_gene: -; abundance: -; j_gene: TRBJ2-7; v_gene: TRBV7-9; CDR3nt: TGTGCCAGCAGCCCATCCAACATCCGTGTCTACGAGCAGTACTTC; CDR3aa: CASSPSNIRVYEQYF
d_gene: -; abundance: many; j_gene: TRBJ1-4; v_gene: TRBV13; CDR3nt: TGTGCCAGCAGCCCTAGTCCGGGGCCTGCGGAAAAACTGTTTTTT; CDR3aa: CASSPSPGPAEKLFF
d_gene: -; abundance: few; j_gene: TRBJ2-5; v_gene: TRBV4-3; CDR3nt: TGCGCCAGCAGCCAAGTGGCTGCAGGGGAAGAGACCCAGTACTTC; CDR3aa: CASSQVAAGEETQYF
d_gene: -; abundance: -; j_gene: TRBJ2-7; v_gene: TRBV2; CDR3nt: TGTGCCAGCAGTTCCATCTACGAGCAGTACTTC; CDR3aa: CASSSIYEQYF
d_gene: -; abundance: -; j_gene: TRBJ2-7; v_gene: TRBV13; CDR3nt: TGTGCCAGCAGCCCCGCCCGAGGCGAGCAGTACTTC; CDR3aa: CASSPARGEQYF
d_gene: TRBD1; abundance: -; j_gene: TRBJ2-7; v_gene: TRBV13; CDR3nt: TGTGCCAGCAGCGGACCGGGACAGGGGGCTTACGAGCAGTACTTC; CDR3aa: CASSGPGQGAYEQYF
d_gene: -; abundance: -; j_gene: TRBJ1-1; v_gene: TRBV27; CDR3nt: TGTGCCAGCAGTTCTCAGACCCTAATGAACACTGAAGCTTTCTTT; CDR3aa: CASSSQTLMNTEAFF
d_gene: -; abundance: -; j_gene: TRBJ2-7; v_gene: TRBV5-6; CDR3nt: TGTGCCAGCAGCTTGGAGGACGCTGGGGGGGAGCAGTACTTC; CDR3aa: CASSLEDAGGEQYF
d_gene: TRBD2; abundance: few; j_gene: TRBJ2-5; v_gene: TRBV25-1; CDR3nt: TGTGCCAGCTCCGCGGGGGGGGCCAGAGAGACCCAGTACTTC; CDR3aa: CASSAGGARETQYF
d_gene: TRBD2; abundance: -; j_gene: TRBJ2-7; v_gene: TRBV6-6; CDR3nt: TGTGCCAGCAGTTACATGGCGGGGGGCCCTTCCTACGAGCAGTACTTC; CDR3aa: CASSYMAGGPSYEQYF
d_gene: -; abundance: few; j_gene: TRBJ2-2; v_gene: TRBV18; CDR3nt: TGTGCCAGCTCACCACCGGTCTGGGGCCGGAACACCGGGGAGCTGTTTTTT; CDR3aa: CASSPPVWGRNTGELFF
d_gene: TRBD2; abundance: -; j_gene: TRBJ2-1; v_gene: TRBV4-2; CDR3nt: TGTGCCAGCAGTCCGGGGGGGCCTAGTGATGAGCAGTTCTTC; CDR3aa: CASSPGGPSDEQFF
d_gene: -; abundance: few; j_gene: TRBJ2-1; v_gene: TRBV5-4; CDR3nt: TGTGCCAGCAGCTTGGTGGGGAACAATGAGCAGTTCTTC; CDR3aa: CASSLVGNNEQFF
d_gene: TRBD1; abundance: -; j_gene: TRBJ1-2; v_gene: TRBV30; CDR3nt: TGTGCCTGGAGTGTCCGACAGGGAGTGTGGGGCTACACCTTC; CDR3aa: CAWSVRQGVWGYTF
d_gene: TRBD1; abundance: few; j_gene: TRBJ1-2; v_gene: TRBV9; CDR3nt: TGTGCCAGCAGCCCCAGACAGGGGGCTCTCGTTGGCTACACCTTC; CDR3aa: CASSPRQGALVGYTF
d_gene: TRBD2; abundance: -; j_gene: TRBJ2-1; v_gene: TRBV27; CDR3nt: TGTGCCAGCGGAGAGAGGACTAGCGGGGTCTATGAGCAGTTCTTC; CDR3aa: CASGERTSGVYEQFF
d_gene: -; abundance: -; j_gene: TRBJ2-7; v_gene: TRBV5-6; CDR3nt: TGTGCCAGCAGCCAACAGGCCTACGAGCAGTACTTC; CDR3aa: CASSQQAYEQYF
d_gene: -; abundance: few; j_gene: TRBJ2-2; v_gene: TRBV4-3; CDR3nt: TGCGCCAGCAGCCAGCGGAAGGGGGTCGGGGAGCTGTTTTTT; CDR3aa: CASSQRKGVGELFF
d_gene: -; abundance: -; j_gene: TRBJ2-5; v_gene: TRBV30; CDR3nt: TGTGCCTGGGCTCAGGGCTGGGGCCAAGAGACCCAGTACTTC; CDR3aa: CAWAQGWGQETQYF
d_gene: -; abundance: few; j_gene: TRBJ1-2; v_gene: TRBV5-1; CDR3nt: TGCGCCAGCAGCTTGGGACAGGCGCACTATGGCTACACCTTC; CDR3aa: CASSLGQAHYGYTF
d_gene: -; abundance: few; j_gene: TRBJ2-7; v_gene: TRBV19; CDR3nt: TGTGCCAGTAGTTTCCGGGACACTGGCTACGAGCAGTACTTC; CDR3aa: CASSFRDTGYEQYF
d_gene: -; abundance: -; j_gene: TRBJ2-7; v_gene: TRBV29-1; CDR3nt: TGCAGCGTTGACGGCGGGGATGGGTACGAGCAGTACTTC; CDR3aa: CSVDGGDGYEQYF
d_gene: -; abundance: -; j_gene: TRBJ2-3; v_gene: TRBV7-9; CDR3nt: TGTGCCAGCAGCTTCGGCGGAACAGATACGCAGTATTTT; CDR3aa: CASSFGGTDTQYF
d_gene: TRBD1; abundance: -; j_gene: TRBJ2-7; v_gene: TRBV7-2; CDR3nt: TGTGCCAGCAGCTTAGACTTTTCAGGGGGTAGCTACGAGCAGTACTTC; CDR3aa: CASSLDFSGGSYEQYF
d_gene: -; abundance: -; j_gene: TRBJ2-2; v_gene: TRBV9; CDR3nt: TGTGCCAGCTCCCCGAACACCGGGGAGCTGTTTTTT; CDR3aa: CASSPNTGELFF
d_gene: -; abundance: few; j_gene: TRBJ2-3; v_gene: TRBV29-1; CDR3nt: TGCAGCGTTACCACAGATACGCAGTATTTT; CDR3aa: CSVTTDTQYF
d_gene: -; abundance: few; j_gene: TRBJ1-4; v_gene: TRBV9; CDR3nt: TGTGCCAGCAGCGACGGGACCGATGAAAAACTGTTTTTT; CDR3aa: CASSDGTDEKLFF
d_gene: TRBD1; abundance: -; j_gene: TRBJ1-4; v_gene: TRBV30; CDR3nt: TGTGCCTGGAGCGACGGGACAGGAGATGAAAAACTGTTTTTT; CDR3aa: CAWSDGTGDEKLFF
d_gene: TRBD2; abundance: once; j_gene: TRBJ2-7; v_gene: TRBV13; CDR3nt: TGTGCCAGCAGCCAAAAGCGGGGGGCCTACTACGAGCAGTACTTC; CDR3aa: CASSQKRGAYYEQYF
d_gene: -; abundance: -; j_gene: TRBJ1-1; v_gene: TRBV5-1; CDR3nt: TGCGCCAGCAGCTTGGTTACCGAGAACACTGAAGCTTTCTTT; CDR3aa: CASSLVTENTEAFF
d_gene: -; abundance: -; j_gene: TRBJ1-4; v_gene: TRBV27; CDR3nt: TGTGCCAGCAGTTTATTAGGGACGAGTAATGAAAAACTGTTTTTT; CDR3aa: CASSLLGTSNEKLFF
d_gene: -; abundance: -; j_gene: TRBJ1-1; v_gene: TRBV6-4; CDR3nt: TGTGCCAGCAGTGCGACAGTAGAGAACACTGAAGCTTTCTTT; CDR3aa: CASSATVENTEAFF
d_gene: TRBD2; abundance: -; j_gene: TRBJ2-3; v_gene: TRBV7-3; CDR3nt: TGTGCCAGCAGCTTAACGGGAAGGGAGGGAGATACGCAGTATTTT; CDR3aa: CASSLTGREGDTQYF
d_gene: TRBD1; abundance: -; j_gene: TRBJ1-1; v_gene: TRBV7-9; CDR3nt: TGTGCCAGCAGCCCAGGGGGTTTGAACACTGAAGCTTTCTTT; CDR3aa: CASSPGGLNTEAFF
d_gene: -; abundance: -; j_gene: TRBJ2-1; v_gene: TRBV12-5; CDR3nt: TGTGCTAGTGCCAGCGGTCCAGGCGAGCAGTTCTTC; CDR3aa: CASASGPGEQFF
d_gene: -; abundance: -; j_gene: TRBJ1-2; v_gene: TRBV4-1; CDR3nt: TGCGCCAGCAGCCAAGTCGACATTAACTATGGCTACACCTTC; CDR3aa: CASSQVDINYGYTF
d_gene: -; abundance: -; j_gene: TRBJ1-6; v_gene: TRBV7-9; CDR3nt: TGTGCCAGCAGCTCTTGGGACGACGTTTATTCACCCCTCCACTTT; CDR3aa: CASSSWDDVYSPLHF
d_gene: -; abundance: -; j_gene: TRBJ1-2; v_gene: TRBV29-1; CDR3nt: TGCAGCGTCCTACCGACAGAAGTCTATGGCTACACCTTC; CDR3aa: CSVLPTEVYGYTF
d_gene: -; abundance: -; j_gene: TRBJ1-1; v_gene: TRBV27; CDR3nt: TGTGCCAGCTCTTCGGCAGAAAATTCGAACACTGAAGCTTTCTTT; CDR3aa: CASSSAENSNTEAFF
d_gene: -; abundance: few; j_gene: TRBJ2-5; v_gene: TRBV27; CDR3nt: TGTGCCAGCAGTTTATCCGAGGGCCTCGAGACCCAGTACTTC; CDR3aa: CASSLSEGLETQYF
d_gene: -; abundance: -; j_gene: TRBJ1-1; v_gene: TRBV30; CDR3nt: TGTGCCTGGAGTGTGGAAGGGGGTACTGAAGCTTTCTTT; CDR3aa: CAWSVEGGTEAFF
d_gene: TRBD1; abundance: few; j_gene: TRBJ2-6; v_gene: TRBV30; CDR3nt: TGTGCCTGGGCCGGGACAGGCATCTCTGGGGCCAACGTCCTGACTTTC; CDR3aa: CAWAGTGISGANVLTF
d_gene: -; abundance: -; j_gene: TRBJ2-7; v_gene: TRBV13; CDR3nt: TGTGCCAGCAGCTTAGGCCAGAACAGCGACTCCTACGAGCAGTACTTC; CDR3aa: CASSLGQNSDSYEQYF
d_gene: TRBD1; abundance: large; j_gene: TRBJ2-7; v_gene: TRBV7-2; CDR3nt: TGTGCCAGCAGCCAGTGGGACAGGAGCTCCTACGAGCAGTACTTC; CDR3aa: CASSQWDRSSYEQYF
d_gene: -; abundance: -; j_gene: TRBJ1-1; v_gene: TRBV5-6; CDR3nt: TGTGCCAGCAACCCGGAGGGGAACACTGAAGCTTTCTTT; CDR3aa: CASNPEGNTEAFF
d_gene: -; abundance: -; j_gene: TRBJ2-5; v_gene: TRBV2; CDR3nt: TGTGCCAGCAGTGAAGCGGAACTAGCATCGGGGGAGACCCAGTACTTC; CDR3aa: CASSEAELASGETQYF
d_gene: -; abundance: -; j_gene: TRBJ1-5; v_gene: TRBV5-1; CDR3nt: TGCGCCAGCAGCTTGGCCCCGGACAGCAATCAGCCCCAGCATTTT; CDR3aa: CASSLAPDSNQPQHF